The 10 T cell receptor beta chains below come from one sample, sequenced in a study of T cell changes during pregnancy in multiple sclerosis. Only in-frame clones appear in the TCRdb table, and some are missing; sequencing was by immunoSEQ multiplex PCR. The sample lists 91,000 or so clones, about 94% seen once, with about 0.98% in the top ten. Sequences were derived from peripheral blood, sampled after pregnancy. These receptors all come from a female donor with multiple sclerosis, enrolled in a pregnancy study.

The chain links TRBV5-1 to TRBJ2-3; 10 bases agree with TRBD1. The length of the CDR3 is 14 residues. With 5 bases clipped from V and 4 bases from J, the junction kept 4 bases outside the gene matches. Per the germline V gene, CDR1 is SGHRS and CDR2 is YFSETQ. In nucleotides, the CDR3 is TGCGCCAGCAGTCTCGACAGGGGGCCAGATACGCAGTATTTT. This translates into CASSLDRGPDTQYF.

This clone was counted once. In nucleotides, the CDR3 is TGTGCCAGTAGCCAAAGACAAAACAATCAGCCCCAGCATTTT. Protein: CASSQRQNNQPQHF. The V and J genes are TRBV19 and TRBJ1-5; D not resolved. Germline-derived CDR1 and CDR2 are LNHDA and SQIVND (reference sequence). The CDR3 is 14 amino acids. Between the trimmed V and J ends, which lost 6 bases and 3 bases, there was a span of 12 bases.

The V gene is TRBV7-6, the J gene TRBJ2-2, with a tentative D call TRBD1 (5 bases). The germline gives CDR1 SGHVS, CDR2 FNYEAQ. The CDR3 sequence is 15 residues long. V was clipped by 0 bases and J by 1 base, with 6 bases between them. CDR3 region: CASSLAQGNTGELFF. CDR3 coding DNA: TGTGCCAGCAGCTTAGCGCAGGGGAACACCGGGGAGCTGTTTTTT.

This chain connects TRBV6-6 to TRBJ1-2, with TRBD1 matching over 7 bases. The CDR3 spans 15 residues. Germline V gene data show CDR1 as MNHNY and CDR2 as SVGAGI (reference sequence). V was pared by 7 bases and J by 4 bases, with 12 bases of the junction left unmatched. The CDR3, as DNA: TGTGCCAGCACCGACAGGGACTCTTTCTTCTATGGCTACACCTTC. Encoded protein: CASTDRDSFFYGYTF.

V gene TRBV5-1 combines with J gene TRBJ2-2; 12 nucleotides match TRBD2. Germline V gene sequence: CDR1 SGHRS, CDR2 YFSETQ. Losses at the gene ends were 2 bases for V and 6 bases for J; bases not matched to a gene: 5. The CDR3 spans 16 residues. This chain's CDR3 is CASSFTSGRSPGELFF. CDR3 in DNA: TGCGCCAGCAGCTTCACTAGCGGGAGGAGTCCCGGGGAGCTGTTTTTT.

This chain uses TRBV6-5 with TRBJ2-7; no definite D call. CDR3 size: 14 residues. Germline-derived CDR1 and CDR2 are MNHEY and SVGAGI. The ends were cut back, 0 bases at V and 9 bases at J, with 15 bases in the middle. CDR3 loop: CASSYSDDGQVQYF. In nucleotides, the CDR3 is TGTGCCAGCAGTTACTCAGACGATGGGCAGGTGCAGTACTTC.

This clone has more than one count but fewer than ten. The chain uses TRBV30 and TRBJ1-1; D ambiguous. There are 14 residues in the CDR3. The germline V gene encodes CDR1 GTSNPN and CDR2 SVGIG (reference sequence). Trimming left V 2 bases short and J 5 bases short, with 15 bases between. CDR3: CAWSFRWPGTEAFF. The CDR3 bases are TGTGCCTGGAGTTTCCGATGGCCGGGGACTGAAGCTTTCTTT.

About this clone itself: The sample has other DNA sequences that encode this CDR3 too. The chain recombines TRBV28 with TRBJ1-5; D is uncertain. The V and J ends lost 7 bases and 2 bases respectively, with 12 bases between them. This CDR3 comprises 14 residues. Germline-derived CDR1 and CDR2 are MDHEN and SYDVKM. The DNA for the CDR3 is TGTGCCAGCACTACTCAGGTGGGCAATCAGCCCCAGCATTTT. Encoded protein: CASTTQVGNQPQHF.

Concerning this clone itself: The junction shows a germline mismatch at one end, possibly a read error. The rearrangement links TRBV20-1 to TRBJ2-7; D call uncertain. Per germline, CDR1 DFQATT and CDR2 SNEGSKA (reference sequence). The CDR3 is 9 amino acids. CDR3 nucleotides: TGCAGTGCTAGAGTTGGCAGCGACTTC. This sequence encodes CSARVGSDF.

The rearrangement uses TRBV5-8 and TRBJ2-1; a possible D gene is TRBD1 (6 bases). The CDR3 is 17 residues long. The germline gives CDR1 SGHTS, CDR2 YDEGEE. Trimming stripped 3 bases from V and 0 bases from J, with 16 bases between. The CDR3: CASSSGHSTPSYNEQFF. In DNA, the CDR3 is TGTGCCAGCAGCTCGGGACACTCGACCCCCTCCTACAATGAGCAGTTCTTC.